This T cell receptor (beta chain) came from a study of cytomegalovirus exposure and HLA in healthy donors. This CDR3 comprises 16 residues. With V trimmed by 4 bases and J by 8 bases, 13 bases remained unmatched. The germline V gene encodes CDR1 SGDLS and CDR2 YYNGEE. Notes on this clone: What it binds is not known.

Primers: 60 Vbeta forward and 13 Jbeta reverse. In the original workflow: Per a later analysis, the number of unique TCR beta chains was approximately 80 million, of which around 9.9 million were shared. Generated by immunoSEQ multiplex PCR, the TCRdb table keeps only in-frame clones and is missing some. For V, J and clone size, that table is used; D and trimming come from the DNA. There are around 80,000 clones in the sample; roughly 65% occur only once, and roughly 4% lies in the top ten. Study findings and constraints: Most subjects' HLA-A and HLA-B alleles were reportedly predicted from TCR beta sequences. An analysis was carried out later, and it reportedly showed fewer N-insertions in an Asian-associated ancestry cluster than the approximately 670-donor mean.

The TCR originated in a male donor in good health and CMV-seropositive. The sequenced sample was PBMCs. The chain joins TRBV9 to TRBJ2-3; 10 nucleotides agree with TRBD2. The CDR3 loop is CASSLEWSGRAGTQYF. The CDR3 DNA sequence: TGTGCCAGCAGCCTTGAGTGGAGCGGGAGGGCCGGTACGCAGTATTTT.